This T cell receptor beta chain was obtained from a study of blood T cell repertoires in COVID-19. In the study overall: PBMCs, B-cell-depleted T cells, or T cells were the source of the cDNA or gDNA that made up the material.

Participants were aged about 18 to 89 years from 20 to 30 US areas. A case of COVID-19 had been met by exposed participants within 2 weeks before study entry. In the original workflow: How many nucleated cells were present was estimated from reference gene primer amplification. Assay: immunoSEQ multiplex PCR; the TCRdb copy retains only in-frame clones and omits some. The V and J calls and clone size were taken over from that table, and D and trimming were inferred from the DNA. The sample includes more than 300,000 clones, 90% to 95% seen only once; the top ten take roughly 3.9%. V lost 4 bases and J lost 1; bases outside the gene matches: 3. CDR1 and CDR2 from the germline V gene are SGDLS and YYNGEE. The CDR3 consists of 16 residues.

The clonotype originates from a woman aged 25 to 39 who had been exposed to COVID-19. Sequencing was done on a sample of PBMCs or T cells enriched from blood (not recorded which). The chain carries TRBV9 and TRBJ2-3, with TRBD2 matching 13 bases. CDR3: CASSLGLAGGTDTQYF. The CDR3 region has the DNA TGTGCCAGCAGCCTTGGACTAGCGGGGGGCACAGATACGCAGTATTTT.